The 9 T cell receptor beta chains reported below all come from one sample, sequenced in a study of tumour-infiltrating T cells in Burkitt lymphoma. The repertoire was sequenced with immunoSEQ multiplex PCR; TCRdb's copy has only in-frame clones and lacks some. In the table there are 12,000 to 15,000 clones, 30% of which are singletons. What was sequenced was tumor tissue. These receptors all stem from a human donor with diffuse large B-cell lymphoma.

This clone was observed a handful of times. The rearrangement joins TRBV6-5 to TRBJ1-5; TRBD1 matches at 7 bases. CDR3 length: 14 residues. Per germline, CDR1 MNHEY and CDR2 SVGAGI. The V gene end was trimmed by 6 bases and the J gene end by 5 bases; junction bases not matched to a gene: 7. Here the CDR3 reads CASSKHDRDQPQHF. The CDR3 DNA reads TGTGCCAGCAGCAAACATGACAGGGATCAGCCCCAGCATTTT.

This chain links TRBV18 with TRBJ1-2; no clear D gene. The germline V and J ends were trimmed by 4 bases and 0 bases, with 12 bases remaining between them. Germline CDR1 reads KGHSH; CDR2 reads LQKENI. This CDR3 comprises 15 residues. In DNA form, the CDR3 reads TGTGCCAGCTCACAAGGAATCGGTCCTAACTATGGCTACACCTTC. Protein sequence: CASSQGIGPNYGYTF. The full variable domain, in which reference TRBV18 and TRBJ1-2 provide the parts outside the CDR3, is NAGVMQNPRHLVRRRGQEARLRCSPMKGHSHVYWYRQLPEEGLKFMVYLQKENIIDESGMPKERFSAEFPKEGPSILRIQQVVRGDSAAYFCASSQGIGPNYGYTFGSGTRLTVV.

This clone showed up just once. V usage is TRBV7-2 and J usage is TRBJ2-3, with D possibly TRBD1 on 5 matching bases. V was pared by 7 bases and J by 7 bases, with 12 bases between. The CDR3 length is 12 residues. Looked up from germline, CDR1 is SGHTA and CDR2 is FQGNSA. In nucleotides, the CDR3 is TGTGCCAGCATGGGGCGACCCAATACGCAGTATTTT. Its protein is CASMGRPNTQYF.

This clone was counted a single time. Other DNA sequences in the sample encode the same CDR3. The rearrangement uses TRBV13 and TRBJ2-2, with TRBD2 identical over 8 bases. Trimming at V came to 6 bases and at J to 0 bases, leaving 9 bases not matched to a gene. The CDR3 is made up of 17 amino acids. Germline V gives CDR1 PRHDT, CDR2 FYEKMQ (reference sequence). Here the CDR3 reads CASSPRPGLANTGELFF. The CDR3 nucleotides read TGTGCCAGCAGTCCTCGCCCGGGACTAGCGAACACCGGGGAGCTGTTTTTT.

V usage is TRBV28 and J usage is TRBJ1-1, with 7 positions matching TRBD1. The CDR3 loop spans 15 amino acids. The germline V gene has CDR1 MDHEN and CDR2 SYDVKM. The junction had 8 bases not matched to a gene; V was cut back by 6 bases and J by 1 base. The CDR3 sequence is CASSPMGTANTEAFF. CDR3 nucleotide sequence: TGTGCCAGCAGCCCTATGGGGACAGCGAACACTGAAGCTTTCTTT.

The chain recombines TRBV27 with TRBJ2-7; TRBD1 is a possible D gene (6 bases). The CDR3 consists of 13 residues. The germline V and J ends were trimmed by 1 base and 5 bases, with 9 bases remaining between them. Per the germline V gene, CDR1 is MNHEY and CDR2 is SMNVEV (reference sequence). As DNA, the CDR3 is TGTGCCAGCAGTTTATTCTGGGGGCACGAGCAGTACTTC. Protein product: CASSLFWGHEQYF.

The rearrangement uses TRBV9 and TRBJ1-4, with a possible D match to TRBD1 (5 bases). This CDR3 contains 15 residues. V shed 7 bases and J shed 8 bases, with 21 bases lying between them. The germline CDR1 and CDR2 sequences are SGDLS and YYNGEE. CDR3 in amino acids: CASAGTGVPFEKLFF. In nucleotides, the CDR3 is TGTGCCAGCGCGGGAACAGGAGTTCCGTTCGAAAAACTGTTTTTT.

The chain recombines TRBV7-9 with TRBJ2-1; the D gene is possibly TRBD1 (6 bases). V was cut by 5 bases and J by 7 bases, with 12 bases left in between. Germline assignment: CDR1 SEHNR and CDR2 FQNEAQ (reference sequence). There are 13 residues in the CDR3. CDR3 sequence (DNA): TGTGCCAGCAGCCCGAACAGGGAGAATGAGCAGTTCTTC. This encodes CASSPNRENEQFF.

This clone has only a few counts. This chain connects TRBV29-1 to TRBJ2-5; D is unresolved. The CDR3 runs 14 residues. Germline V gene lookup returns CDR1 SQVTM and CDR2 ANQGSEA. Trimming pared 2 bases from V and 4 bases from J, leaving 14 bases between. CDR3 amino acids: CSVEKAVNGETQYF. CDR3 DNA: TGCAGCGTTGAAAAAGCCGTGAATGGAGAGACCCAGTACTTC.